This T cell receptor beta chain was sequenced in a study of cytomegalovirus exposure and HLA in healthy donors. Study conclusions and caveats: A later analysis linked a missense variant in DCLRE1C to the trimming of TCR beta V and J genes. Approximately 18,000 TCR beta sequences were associated with HLA alleles at 0.05 false discovery rate in a later analysis.

With 60 Vbeta and 13 Jbeta primers, the PCR was carried out. The repertoire was sequenced with immunoSEQ multiplex PCR; TCRdb's copy has only in-frame clones and lacks some. The sample lists approximately 150,000 clones, approximately 81% occurring once. Comment on this clone: Its antigen is unidentified.

The TCR comes from a woman aged 25 to 39 in good health and CMV-seropositive. Sequenced: PBMCs.

CDR3 bases: TGTGCCAGCCAAGCGGGGGGAACCTACGAGCAGTACTTC. It specifies CASQAGGTYEQYF. The rearrangement links TRBV28 to TRBJ2-7, with 9 bases aligning to TRBD2. The CDR3 totals 13 residues. Germline loops: CDR1 MDHEN, CDR2 SYDVKM. The V and J ends lost 8 bases and 2 bases, in that order; junction bases with no gene match: 4.